The next 14 T cell receptor beta chains were all read from a single sample in a study of Ad26.COV2.S vaccination and SARS-CoV-2 variants. Produced via immunoSEQ multiplex PCR; TCRdb's table is partial and in-frame only. Of some 340,000 clones in the sample, 85% to 90% were seen once. Treatment described: 15 to 20 received Ad26.COV2.S at low or high dose, single or two shots; several received placebo; per-sample allocation not given. Sample collection was performed on day 63 after the first vaccine or placebo injection. Sequencing was performed on peripheral blood, taken in a trial of Ad26.COV2.S vaccine versus placebo. Receptors originate from a person aged 18-60 years who received the Ad26.COV2.S COVID-19 vaccine or a placebo.

CDR3 loop: CASGPLYTDTQYF. The CDR3 DNA reads TGTGCTAGTGGCCCCCTTTACACAGATACGCAGTATTTT. This chain uses TRBV12-5 with TRBJ2-3; D not resolved. The V end was cut by 6 bases, the J end by 2 bases, with 9 bases between. Germline loops: CDR1 LGHNT, CDR2 FRNRAP. The CDR3 spans 13 residues.

The chain links TRBV5-3 to TRBJ1-3; D is ambiguous. TRBV5-3 is assigned to the ORF class and has an uncertain function. The V end was cut by 4 bases, the J end by 0 bases, with 11 bases between. CDR3 size: 15 residues. For the CDR3, the DNA is TGTGCCAGAAGCGTCGGACCGCACTCTGGAAACACCATATATTTT. It encodes CARSVGPHSGNTIYF.

V gene TRBV29-1 combines with J gene TRBJ2-1; D ambiguous. The CDR3 is 11 residues long. From germline, CDR1 is SQVTM and CDR2 ANQGSEA. V lost 5 bases and J lost 6, with 8 bases in between. The CDR3 bases are TGCAGCGTTCAGAAGGGCAATGAGCAGTTCTTC. This sequence encodes CSVQKGNEQFF.

This clone was counted once. The DNA of the CDR3 is TGTGCCAGCAGCCATATAAACAGGGGTTGGAACACCGGGGAGCTGTTTTTT. Translating it yields CASSHINRGWNTGELFF. The rearrangement uses TRBV5-6 and TRBJ2-2, with 7 bases that match TRBD1. Germline loops: CDR1 SGHDT, CDR2 YYEEEE. V shed 4 bases, J shed 1 base, and the junction held 10 bases outside the gene matches. The CDR3 loop spans 17 amino acids.

The rearrangement joins TRBV15 to TRBJ1-1; TRBD1 matches 7 bases. Germline trimming cut 1 base from V and 11 bases from J; bases unmatched to any gene: 16. The CDR3 runs 16 residues. Germline V gene data show CDR1 as LNHNV and CDR2 as YYDKDF (reference sequence). CDR3 in amino acids: CATSRGWTGNSKRAFF. In DNA, the CDR3 is TGTGCCACCAGCAGAGGATGGACAGGAAATTCTAAGCGGGCTTTCTTT.

The rearrangement links TRBV20-1 to TRBJ1-4, with D hard to call. CDR1 DFQATT and CDR2 SNEGSKA come from the germline V gene (reference sequence). CDR3 length: 10 residues. V was cut by 3 bases and J by 8 bases, with 4 bases left in between. Written as DNA, the CDR3 is TGCAGTGCTAGTATGGAAAAACTGTTTTTT. Residues: CSASMEKLFF.

This rearrangement joins TRBV2 to TRBJ2-1; D is perhaps TRBD1 or TRBD2 (5 bases each). The CDR3 is 15 amino acids. Germline CDR1 is SNHLY and CDR2 is FYNNEI. The ends were cut back, 3 bases at V and 2 bases at J, with 11 bases in the middle. In nucleotides, the CDR3 is TGTGCCAGCAGTGAGGGGCTCGGGGCCTACAATGAGCAGTTCTTC. Translating it yields CASSEGLGAYNEQFF.

The chain joins TRBV5-1 to TRBJ2-3, with TRBD2 identical over 8 bases. Per germline, CDR1 SGHRS and CDR2 YFSETQ. With 4 bases clipped from V and 5 bases from J, the junction kept 9 bases outside the gene matches. The CDR3 has 15 amino acids. CDR3 sequence: CASSPTGGQVDTQYF. CDR3 DNA: TGCGCCAGCAGCCCAACGGGGGGGCAGGTAGATACGCAGTATTTT.

The chain uses TRBV29-1 and TRBJ1-1; D gene ambiguous. From germline, CDR1 is SQVTM and CDR2 ANQGSEA. The V end lost 3 bases, the J end lost 4 bases, and 12 bases lay between the germline ends. CDR3 length: 13 residues. In DNA form, the CDR3 reads TGCAGCGTTGAGCTGGGGATGGGCACTGAAGCTTTCTTT. Translating gives CSVELGMGTEAFF.

This clone was observed a handful of times. The CDR3 DNA reads as TGTGCCAGCAGTGACGAAGCGGGGGGGTACGAGCAGTACTTC. Translating it yields CASSDEAGGYEQYF. This chain links TRBV2 with TRBJ2-7; 10 positions match TRBD2. This CDR3 region has 14 residues. Germline V gene data show CDR1 as SNHLY and CDR2 as FYNNEI. With 3 bases clipped from V and 4 bases from J, the junction kept 3 bases outside the gene matches.

A few counts support this clone. The chain carries TRBV3-1 (or the pseudogene TRBV3-2) and TRBJ2-7, with 7 positions matching TRBD1. This CDR3 has 15 residues. The junction had 5 bases not matched to a gene; V was cut back by 1 base and J by 2 bases. Germline-derived CDR1 and CDR2 are LGHDT and YNNKEL (reference sequence). The CDR3 sequence: CASSQGRQGAYEQYF. The CDR3 nucleotides read TGTGCCAGCAGCCAAGGTCGGCAGGGGGCCTACGAGCAGTACTTC.

The chain combines TRBV3-1 (or the pseudogene TRBV3-2) with TRBJ2-5, with 8 bases that match TRBD2. V was clipped by 0 bases and J by 1 base; unmatched bases: 10. CDR3 size: 18 residues. The germline gives CDR1 LGHDT, CDR2 YNNKEL (reference sequence). The CDR3 sequence is CASSQDISGGPLQETQYF. CDR3 DNA: TGTGCCAGCAGCCAAGATATAAGCGGGGGACCCCTCCAAGAGACCCAGTACTTC.

The chain has TRBV3-1 (or the pseudogene TRBV3-2) and TRBJ2-1, with a possible D match to TRBD2 (5 bases). The V gene lost 0 bases and the J gene lost 2 bases, with 8 bases spanning the gap. Germline V gene data show CDR1 as LGHDT and CDR2 as YNNKEL (reference sequence). CDR3 length equals 15 residues. CDR3 sequence (DNA): TGTGCCAGCAGCCAAGAACTAGGTCCCTACAATGAGCAGTTCTTC. Its protein is CASSQELGPYNEQFF.

The V call is TRBV5-1, the J call TRBJ1-2; D not certain. The CDR3 loop spans 14 amino acids. V lost 4 bases and J 8 bases, leaving 18 bases between the germline ends. Germline V CDR1 and CDR2: SGHRS, YFSETQ. The CDR3 region is CASSKDWGGGGYTF. The CDR3 bases are TGCGCCAGCAGCAAAGACTGGGGTGGAGGGGGCTACACCTTC.